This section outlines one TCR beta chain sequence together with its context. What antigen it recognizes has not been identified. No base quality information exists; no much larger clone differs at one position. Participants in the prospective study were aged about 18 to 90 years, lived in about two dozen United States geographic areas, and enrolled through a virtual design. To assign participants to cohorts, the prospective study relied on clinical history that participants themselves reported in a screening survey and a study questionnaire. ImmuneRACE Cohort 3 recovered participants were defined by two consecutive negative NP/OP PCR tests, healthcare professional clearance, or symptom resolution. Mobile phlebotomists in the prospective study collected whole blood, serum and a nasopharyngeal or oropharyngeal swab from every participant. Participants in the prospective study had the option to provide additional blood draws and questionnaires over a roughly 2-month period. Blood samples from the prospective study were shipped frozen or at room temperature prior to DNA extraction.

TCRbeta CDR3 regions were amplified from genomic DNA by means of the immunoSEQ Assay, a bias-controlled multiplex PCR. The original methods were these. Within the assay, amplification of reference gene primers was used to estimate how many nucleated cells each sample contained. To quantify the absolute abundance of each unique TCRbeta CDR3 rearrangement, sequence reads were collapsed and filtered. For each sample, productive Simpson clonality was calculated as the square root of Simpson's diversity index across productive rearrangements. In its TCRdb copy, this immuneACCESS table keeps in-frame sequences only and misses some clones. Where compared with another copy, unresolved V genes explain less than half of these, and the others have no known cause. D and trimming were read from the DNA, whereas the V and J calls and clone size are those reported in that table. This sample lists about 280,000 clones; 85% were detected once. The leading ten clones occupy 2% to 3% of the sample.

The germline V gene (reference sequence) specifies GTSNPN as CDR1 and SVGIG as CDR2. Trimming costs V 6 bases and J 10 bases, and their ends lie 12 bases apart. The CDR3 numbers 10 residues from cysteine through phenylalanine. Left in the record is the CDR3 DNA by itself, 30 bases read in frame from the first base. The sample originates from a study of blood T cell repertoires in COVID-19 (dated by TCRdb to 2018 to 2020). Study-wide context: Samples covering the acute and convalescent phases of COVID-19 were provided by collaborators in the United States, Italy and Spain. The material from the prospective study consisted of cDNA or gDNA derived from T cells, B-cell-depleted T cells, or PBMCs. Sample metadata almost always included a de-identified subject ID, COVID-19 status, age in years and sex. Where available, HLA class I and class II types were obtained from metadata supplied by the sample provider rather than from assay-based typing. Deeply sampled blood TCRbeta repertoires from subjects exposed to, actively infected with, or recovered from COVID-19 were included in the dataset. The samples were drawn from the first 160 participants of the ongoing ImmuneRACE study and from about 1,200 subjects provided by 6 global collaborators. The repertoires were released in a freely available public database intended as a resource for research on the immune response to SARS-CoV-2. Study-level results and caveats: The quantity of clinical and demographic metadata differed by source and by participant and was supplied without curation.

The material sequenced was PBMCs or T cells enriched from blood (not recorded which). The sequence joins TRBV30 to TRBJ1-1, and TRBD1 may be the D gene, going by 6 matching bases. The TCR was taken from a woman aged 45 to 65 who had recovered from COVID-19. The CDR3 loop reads CACRGGGAFF. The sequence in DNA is TGTGCCTGCAGGGGCGGTGGAGCTTTCTTT. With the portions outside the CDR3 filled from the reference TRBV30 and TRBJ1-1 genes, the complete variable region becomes SQTIHQWPATLVQPVGSPLSLECTVEGTSNPNLYWYRQAAGRGLQLLFYSVGIGQISSEVPQNLSASRPQDRQFILSSKKLLLSDSGFYLCACRGGGAFFGQGTRLTVV.